Presented here are 32 T cell receptor beta chains from one specimen sequenced in a study of control samples from healthy donors and cancer patients. TCRdb keeps only in-frame clones here, not all; method: immunoSEQ multiplex PCR. This sample has 60,000 to 85,000 clones, with 85% to 95% found just once. What was sequenced was blood. The source is a woman aged 60-75 years in good health.

This clone was found once. The chain uses TRBV3-1 (or the pseudogene TRBV3-2) and TRBJ2-5; D could derive from TRBD1 or TRBD2 (6 bases each). The V and J ends lost 4 bases and 0 bases respectively, with 18 bases between them. The CDR3 has 17 amino acids. Germline lookup yields CDR1 LGHDT and CDR2 YNNKEL (reference sequence). CDR3 sequence reads: CASSPTYGGQYQETQYF. Written as DNA, the CDR3 is TGTGCCAGCAGCCCGACGTACGGGGGACAATACCAAGAGACCCAGTACTTC.

This chain joins TRBV5-6 and TRBJ1-2; tentative D call: TRBD1 (5 bases). The length of the CDR3 is 15 residues. CDR1 and CDR2 (germline): SGHDT, YYEEEE. V lost 3 bases and J 3 bases, leaving 15 bases between the germline ends. CDR3 protein: CASSSPRARDYGYTF. The CDR3 region has the DNA TGTGCCAGCAGCTCCCCCCGCGCCAGGGACTATGGCTACACCTTC.

This clone has more than one count but fewer than ten. This chain connects TRBV5-6 to TRBJ2-3; D is ambiguous. Trimming removed 1 base at V and 7 bases at J, with 13 bases between. Germline-derived CDR1 and CDR2 are SGHDT and YYEEEE. The CDR3 totals 14 residues. The CDR3 nucleotides read TGTGCCAGCAGCTTGTTCCAGGCACGCTATACGCAGTATTTT. Translation gives CASSLFQARYTQYF.

The J gene is TRBJ1-1, the V gene TRBV5-1; D unresolved. V shed 0 bases and J shed 0 bases, with 9 bases lying between them. The CDR3 consists of 15 residues. Germline CDR1 and CDR2: SGHRS and YFSETQ. As DNA, the CDR3 is TGCGCCAGCAGCTTGGGATCAGCCATGAACACTGAAGCTTTCTTT. Its translation is CASSLGSAMNTEAFF. The variable domain in full, completed from reference TRBV5-1 and TRBJ1-1, reads KAGVTQTPRYLIKTRGQQVTLSCSPISGHRSVSWYQQTPGQGLQFLFEYFSETQRNKGNFPGRFSGRQFSNSRSEMNVSTLELGDSALYLCASSLGSAMNTEAFFGQGTRLTVV.

The CDR3 spells CASSPSLAGVRNEQFF. The CDR3 bases are TGTGCCAGCAGCCCCTCACTAGCGGGAGTGAGAAATGAGCAGTTCTTC. This rearrangement joins TRBV7-3 to TRBJ2-1; 11 bases align to TRBD2. This CDR3 has 16 residues. With V trimmed by 5 bases and J by 7 bases, 10 bases remained unmatched. Germline V gene data show CDR1 as SGHTA and CDR2 as FQGTGA.

The chain recombines TRBV18 with TRBJ2-1, with TRBD1 matching 7 bases. This CDR3 has 14 amino acids. Germline CDR1 is KGHSH and CDR2 is LQKENI. Germline trimming cut 7 bases from V and 4 bases from J; bases unmatched to any gene: 7. Written as DNA, the CDR3 is TGTGCCAGCTTCCGGACAGGAGAATACAATGAGCAGTTCTTC. Translation gives CASFRTGEYNEQFF.

The rearrangement links TRBV24-1 to TRBJ2-2, with TRBD1 matching over 7 bases. The CDR3 loop spans 15 amino acids. Germline-derived CDR1 and CDR2 are KGHDR and SFDVKD. J lost 0 bases, V lost 6 bases, and 3 bases had no gene match. The CDR3 coding sequence is TGTGCCACCAGTCTAACAGGGGCGAACACCGGGGAGCTGTTTTTT. This gives the protein CATSLTGANTGELFF.

The chain links TRBV5-1 to TRBJ1-3; possibly TRBD1 for D (5 bases). This CDR3 is built from 17 residues. V was pared by 5 bases and J by 2 bases, with 20 bases between. The germline CDR1 and CDR2 sequences are SGHRS and YFSETQ. The CDR3 DNA reads TGCGCCAGCAGTTTAGTGTCACAGGCGTCTGCTGGAAACACCATATATTTT. Its translation: CASSLVSQASAGNTIYF.

V is TRBV7-9 and J is TRBJ2-7, with D hard to call. Germline lookup yields CDR1 SEHNR and CDR2 FQNEAQ (reference sequence). V dropped 3 bases and J dropped 9 bases, with 12 bases sitting between them. The CDR3 covers 12 residues. For the CDR3, the DNA is TGTGCCAGCAGCTTGGACGACCTCGGGCAGTACTTC. It codes for CASSLDDLGQYF.

The genes are TRBV5-1 and TRBJ2-1; D is unresolved. V was clipped by 4 bases and J by 0 bases, with 8 bases between them. This CDR3 is 14 amino acids long. Per the germline V gene, CDR1 is SGHRS and CDR2 is YFSETQ. CDR3 sequence: CASSVRSSYNEQFF. CDR3 in DNA: TGCGCCAGCAGCGTTAGGAGCTCCTACAATGAGCAGTTCTTC. Full variable domain (outside the CDR3, taken from reference TRBV5-1 and TRBJ2-1): KAGVTQTPRYLIKTRGQQVTLSCSPISGHRSVSWYQQTPGQGLQFLFEYFSETQRNKGNFPGRFSGRQFSNSRSEMNVSTLELGDSALYLCASSVRSSYNEQFFGPGTRLTVL.

This chain uses TRBV5-1 with TRBJ2-7, with 8 bases fitting TRBD1. The CDR3 consists of 13 residues. V shed 2 bases, J shed 5 bases, and the junction held 3 bases outside the gene matches. The germline V gene has CDR1 SGHRS and CDR2 YFSETQ. The DNA of the CDR3 is TGCGCCAGCAGCTTCCAGGGGGCGAACGAGCAGTACTTC. This codes for CASSFQGANEQYF. Full variable domain (remainder filled in from reference TRBV5-1 and TRBJ2-7): KAGVTQTPRYLIKTRGQQVTLSCSPISGHRSVSWYQQTPGQGLQFLFEYFSETQRNKGNFPGRFSGRQFSNSRSEMNVSTLELGDSALYLCASSFQGANEQYFGPGTRLTVT.

The chain combines TRBV28 with TRBJ1-3, with 11 nucleotides matching TRBD1. Trimming removed 6 bases from V and 16 bases from J; junction bases left unmatched: 17. The CDR3 spans 15 residues. The germline V gene encodes CDR1 MDHEN and CDR2 SYDVKM. CDR3 DNA: TGTGCCAGCAGCACACCGGGACAGGGGGACCGGCCATCCTATTTT. This gives the protein CASSTPGQGDRPSYF. Complete variable domain (other parts from reference TRBV28 and TRBJ1-3): DVKVTQSSRYLVKRTGEKVFLECVQDMDHENMFWYRQDPGLGLRLIYFSYDVKMKEKGDIPEGYSVSREKKERFSLILESASTNQTSMYLCASSTPGQGDRPSYFGEGSWLTVV.

The chain carries TRBV2 and TRBJ1-1; 8 bases fit TRBD1. The junction had 4 bases not matched to a gene; V was cut back by 7 bases and J by 0 bases. CDR1 SNHLY and CDR2 FYNNEI come from the germline V gene. The CDR3 covers 14 residues. In DNA, the CDR3 is TGTGCCAGCATTTCACAGGGGGTGAACACTGAAGCTTTCTTT. It yields the protein CASISQGVNTEAFF.

This clone was recorded only once. The rearrangement uses TRBV18 and TRBJ1-2; TRBD1 is a possible D gene (5 bases). The germline gives CDR1 KGHSH, CDR2 LQKENI. The CDR3 contains 13 residues. Trimming removed 6 bases at V and 7 bases at J, with 15 bases between. The CDR3 nucleotides read TGTGCCAGCTCCGGGGACTCTACGGGTGGCTACACCTTC. Translating gives CASSGDSTGGYTF. Full variable domain (outside the CDR3, taken from reference TRBV18 and TRBJ1-2): NAGVMQNPRHLVRRRGQEARLRCSPMKGHSHVYWYRQLPEEGLKFMVYLQKENIIDESGMPKERFSAEFPKEGPSILRIQQVVRGDSAAYFCASSGDSTGGYTFGSGTRLTVV.

This chain joins TRBV3-1 (or the pseudogene TRBV3-2) and TRBJ2-7; possibly TRBD2 for D (5 bases). CDR1 LGHDT and CDR2 YNNKEL come from the germline V gene (reference sequence). The V end was cut by 4 bases, the J end by 2 bases, with 18 bases between. CDR3 length: 16 residues. This CDR3 reads CASSPNGILPPYEQYF. In DNA, the CDR3 is TGTGCCAGCAGCCCAAACGGGATCCTGCCCCCCTACGAGCAGTACTTC.

V and J are TRBV28 and TRBJ1-2; D may be TRBD1 (5 bases). The CDR3 extends over 13 amino acids. Germline V lookup: CDR1 MDHEN, CDR2 SYDVKM. V lost 8 bases and J 6 bases, leaving 16 bases between the germline ends. The CDR3, as DNA: TGTGCCAGCGCAAGTCGGGGCAGCGATGGCTACACCTTC. Translating it yields CASASRGSDGYTF.

V usage is TRBV11-2 and J usage is TRBJ2-2; D is possibly TRBD1 (7 bases). Germline-derived CDR1 and CDR2 are SGHAT and FQNNGV. The CDR3 sequence is 15 residues long. Deletions cut 5 bases from V and 6 bases from J, with 16 bases between. CDR3 protein: CASSQTSRGAGELFF. Here the CDR3 DNA reads TGTGCCAGCAGCCAGACGTCCAGGGGGGCCGGGGAGCTGTTTTTT.

V gene TRBV7-2 combines with J gene TRBJ1-1; D not certain. This CDR3 has 16 residues. V lost 2 bases, J lost 0 bases, and 13 bases lay in between. Germline V CDR1 and CDR2: SGHTA, FQGNSA. CDR3 in DNA: TGTGCCAGCAGCTTAATGGGTAGGCGGATGAACACTGAAGCTTTCTTT. The encoded protein is CASSLMGRRMNTEAFF.

The V call is TRBV19, the J call TRBJ2-1; 7 nucleotides agree with TRBD2. Germline-derived CDR1 and CDR2 are LNHDA and SQIVND (reference sequence). This CDR3 region has 15 residues. The ends lost 10 bases at V and 2 bases at J; junction bases unmatched: 11. CDR3 nucleotide sequence: TGTGCCACTTCAACCGGGACTACCCCCTACAATGAGCAGTTCTTC. It translates to CATSTGTTPYNEQFF.

This chain connects TRBV2 to TRBJ2-2; 11 positions agree with TRBD2. The CDR3 runs to 16 residues. Trimming removed 7 bases from V and 7 bases from J; junction bases left unmatched: 11. The germline gives CDR1 SNHLY, CDR2 FYNNEI. CDR3: CASNLLAGVSIGELFF. In DNA form, the CDR3 reads TGTGCCAGCAATCTACTAGCGGGAGTTAGTATCGGGGAGCTGTTTTTT.

The J gene is TRBJ2-1, the V gene TRBV6-1, with D possibly TRBD2 on 5 matching bases. CDR1 MNHNS and CDR2 SASEGT come from the germline V gene. Deletions cut 6 bases from V and 0 bases from J, with 15 bases between. The CDR3 extends over 16 amino acids. The CDR3 DNA reads as TGTGCCAGCAGAGAAACGGACTGGCTCTCCTACAATGAGCAGTTCTTC. This translates into CASRETDWLSYNEQFF.

The genes are TRBV24-1 and TRBJ2-3; possible D gene TRBD1, 6 bases. V was cut by 7 bases and J by 2 bases, with 15 bases left in between. The CDR3 spans 15 residues. The germline V gene has CDR1 KGHDR and CDR2 SFDVKD. CDR3 nucleotide sequence: TGTGCCACCAGCCCGGTGGGGGCTTACACAGATACGCAGTATTTT. This translates into CATSPVGAYTDTQYF.

The V and J genes are TRBV15 and TRBJ2-5; D gene uncertain. This CDR3 spans 15 amino acids. Between the trimmed V and J ends, which lost 3 bases and 5 bases, there was a span of 16 bases. Germline V CDR1 and CDR2: LNHNV, YYDKDF (reference sequence). The CDR3 reads CATSSLTARRETQYF. For the CDR3, the DNA is TGTGCCACCAGCAGTCTGACTGCCCGAAGGGAGACCCAGTACTTC.

This clone was observed once. The chain has TRBV10-2 and TRBJ2-7, with a weak D call TRBD2 (5 bases). The CDR3 covers 14 residues. CDR1 is WSHSY, CDR2 SAAADI, per germline. V lost 4 bases to trimming and J lost 0 bases, with 10 bases between them. The CDR3 sequence: CASSAGGVSYEQYF. Written as DNA, the CDR3 is TGCGCCAGCAGTGCCGGAGGCGTCTCCTACGAGCAGTACTTC.

This chain uses TRBV18 with TRBJ2-7, with D possibly matching TRBD1 (6 bases). This CDR3 region has 12 residues. V was cut by 3 bases and J by 5 bases, with 8 bases left in between. CDR1 is KGHSH and CDR2 is LQKENI in the germline V gene. The CDR3, as DNA: TGTGCCAGCTCACCTGGGACAAACGAGCAGTACTTC. It encodes CASSPGTNEQYF.

The chain joins TRBV9 to TRBJ2-1, with D unclear. Trimming cost V 4 bases and J 5 bases, with 7 bases left between them. Germline CDR1 reads SGDLS; CDR2 reads YYNGEE. The CDR3 is made up of 12 amino acids. This CDR3 is CASSPPDNEQFF. CDR3 coding DNA: TGTGCCAGCAGCCCACCAGACAATGAGCAGTTCTTC.

The chain employs TRBV2 and TRBJ1-5; D remains ambiguous. Germline CDR1 and CDR2: SNHLY and FYNNEI. The length of the CDR3 is 13 residues. V lost 3 bases and J lost 6, with 9 bases in between. CDR3 amino acids: CASSDRGPQPQHF. CDR3 bases: TGTGCCAGCAGTGATAGAGGTCCTCAGCCCCAGCATTTT.

The genes are TRBV10-1 and TRBJ2-2; a weak D match, TRBD2 (5 bases). CDR1 is WNHNN and CDR2 is SYGVQD in the germline V gene (reference sequence). V lost 2 bases to trimming and J lost 0 bases, with 7 bases between them. The CDR3 loop spans 15 amino acids. The CDR3, as DNA: TGCGCCAGCAGTGAGAGAGCGGCGAACACCGGGGAGCTGTTTTTT. Its protein product is CASSERAANTGELFF.

The chain joins TRBV4-3 to TRBJ2-5; D unresolved. Trimming removed 0 bases from V and 4 bases from J, with 12 bases in between. The CDR3 loop spans 15 amino acids. Germline V gives CDR1 LGHNA, CDR2 YSLEER. CDR3 in DNA: TGCGCCAGCAGCCAAGATGGGCAGAGAAGAGAGACCCAGTACTTC. Its protein product is CASSQDGQRRETQYF.

This chain connects TRBV4-1 to TRBJ2-2, with 9 bases identical to TRBD1. Trimming took 4 bases from V and 3 from J; bases not matched to a gene: 3. CDR3 size: 15 residues. CDR1 is MGHRA, CDR2 YSYEKL, per germline. CDR3 sequence: CASSRRTGDTGELFF. CDR3 DNA: TGCGCCAGCAGCCGGAGGACAGGGGACACCGGGGAGCTGTTTTTT.

The V call is TRBV2, the J call TRBJ2-1, with D tentatively TRBD2 (5 bases). The CDR3 is 12 amino acids. Germline-derived CDR1 and CDR2 are SNHLY and FYNNEI. V was cut by 7 bases and J by 14 bases, with 18 bases left in between. The CDR3 region is CASINRVGVKFF. The CDR3 DNA sequence: TGTGCCAGCATTAATCGGGTGGGAGTTAAGTTCTTC. The full variable domain, completed using reference TRBV2 and TRBJ2-1, is EPEVTQTPSHQVTQMGQEVILRCVPISNHLYFYWYRQILGQKVEFLVSFYNNEISEKSEIFDDQFSVERPDGSNFTLKIRSTKLEDSAMYFCASINRVGVKFFGPGTRLTVL.

The chain links TRBV6-1 to TRBJ2-7, with 12 bases that match TRBD1. The junction had 16 bases not matched to a gene; V was cut back by 1 base and J by 3 bases. The V gene's germline CDR1 is MNHNS and CDR2 SASEGT. This CDR3 spans 20 amino acids. CDR3 in DNA: TGTGCCAGCAGTGAAGATTTCCCCCTGGGACAGGGGGCGATATTCTACGAGCAGTACTTC. Amino acid sequence: CASSEDFPLGQGAIFYEQYF.